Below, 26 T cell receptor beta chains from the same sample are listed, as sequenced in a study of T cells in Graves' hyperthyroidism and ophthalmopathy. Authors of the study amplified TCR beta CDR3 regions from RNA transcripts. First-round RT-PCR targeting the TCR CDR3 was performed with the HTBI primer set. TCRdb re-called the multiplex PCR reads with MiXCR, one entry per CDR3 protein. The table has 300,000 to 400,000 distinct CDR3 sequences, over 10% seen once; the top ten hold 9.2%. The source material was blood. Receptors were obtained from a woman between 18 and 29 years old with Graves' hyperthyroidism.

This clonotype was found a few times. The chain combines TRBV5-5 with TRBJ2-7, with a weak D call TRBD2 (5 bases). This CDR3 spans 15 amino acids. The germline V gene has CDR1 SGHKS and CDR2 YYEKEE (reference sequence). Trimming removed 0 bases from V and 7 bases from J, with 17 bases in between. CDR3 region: CASSLADGFWEEQYF. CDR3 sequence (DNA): TGTGCCAGCAGCTTGGCCGACGGGTTTTGGGAGGAGCAGTACTTC.

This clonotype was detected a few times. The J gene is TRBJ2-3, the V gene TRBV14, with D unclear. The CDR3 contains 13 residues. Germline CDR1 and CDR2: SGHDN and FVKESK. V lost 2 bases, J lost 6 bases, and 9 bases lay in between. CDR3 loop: CASSQRLLDTQYF. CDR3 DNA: TGTGCCAGCAGCCAAAGGCTCCTGGATACGCAGTATTTT.

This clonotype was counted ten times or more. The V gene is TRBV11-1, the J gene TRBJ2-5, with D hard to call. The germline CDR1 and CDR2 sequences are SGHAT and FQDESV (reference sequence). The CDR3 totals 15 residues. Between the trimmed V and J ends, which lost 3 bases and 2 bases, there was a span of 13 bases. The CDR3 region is CASSFRAIPQETQYF. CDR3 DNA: TGTGCCAGCAGCTTTAGGGCGATACCACAAGAGACCCAGTACTTC.

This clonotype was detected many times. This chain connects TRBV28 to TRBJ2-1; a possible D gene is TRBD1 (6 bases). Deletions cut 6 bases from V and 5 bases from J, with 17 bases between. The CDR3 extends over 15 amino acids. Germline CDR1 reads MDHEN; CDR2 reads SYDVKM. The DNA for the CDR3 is TGTGCCAGCAGCTCACAGGGAATGGGGCACAATGAGCAGTTCTTC. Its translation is CASSSQGMGHNEQFF.

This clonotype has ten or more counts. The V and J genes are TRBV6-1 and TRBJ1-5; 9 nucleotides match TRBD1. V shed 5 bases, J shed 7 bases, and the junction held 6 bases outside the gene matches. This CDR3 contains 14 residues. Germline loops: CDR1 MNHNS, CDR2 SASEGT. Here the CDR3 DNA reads TGTGCCAGCAGTAACAGGGGGCGCGGGCAGCCCCAGCATTTT. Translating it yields CASSNRGRGQPQHF.

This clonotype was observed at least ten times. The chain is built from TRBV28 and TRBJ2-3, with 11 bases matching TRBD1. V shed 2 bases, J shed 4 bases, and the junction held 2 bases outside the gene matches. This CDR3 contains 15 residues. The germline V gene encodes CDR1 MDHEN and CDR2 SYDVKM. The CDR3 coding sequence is TGTGCCAGCAGTTTAAGGACAGGGGGCGCAGATACGCAGTATTTT. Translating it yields CASSLRTGGADTQYF.

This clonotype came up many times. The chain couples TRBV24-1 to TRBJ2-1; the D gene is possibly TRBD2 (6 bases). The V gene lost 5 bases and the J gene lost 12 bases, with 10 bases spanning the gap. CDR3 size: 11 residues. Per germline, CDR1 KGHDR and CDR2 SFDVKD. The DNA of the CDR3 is TGTGCCACCAGTGGGACGCGGGGGCAGTTCTTC. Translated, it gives CATSGTRGQFF.

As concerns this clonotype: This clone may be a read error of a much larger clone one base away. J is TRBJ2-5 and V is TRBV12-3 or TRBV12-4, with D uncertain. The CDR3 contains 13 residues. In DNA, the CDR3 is TGTGCCGGCAGTTTTCAGCCACAAGAGACCCAGTACTTC. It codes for CAGSFQPQETQYF.

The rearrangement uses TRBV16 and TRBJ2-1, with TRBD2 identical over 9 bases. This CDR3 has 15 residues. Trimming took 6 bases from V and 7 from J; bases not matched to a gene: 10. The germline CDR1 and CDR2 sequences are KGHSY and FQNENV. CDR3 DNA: TGTGCCAGCAGTGCGACTAGCGGCGGGAGGAATGAGCAGTTCTTC. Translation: CASSATSGGRNEQFF. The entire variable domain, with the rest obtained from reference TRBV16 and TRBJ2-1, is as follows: GEEVAQTPKHLVRGEGQKAKLYCAPIKGHSYVFWYQQVLKNEFKFLISFQNENVFDETGMPKERFSAKCLPNSPCSLEIQATKLEDSAVYFCASSATSGGRNEQFFGPGTRLTVL.

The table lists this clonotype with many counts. The CDR3: CATAGGLEETQYF. In DNA form, the CDR3 reads TGTGCCACGGCAGGGGGCCTCGAGGAGACCCAGTACTTC. The rearrangement joins TRBV10-3 to TRBJ2-5; 8 nucleotides align to TRBD1. The CDR3 has 13 residues. The V segment lost 10 bases and the J segment 5 bases; nucleotides outside the gene matches: 9. Germline V lookup: CDR1 ENHRY, CDR2 SYGVKD.

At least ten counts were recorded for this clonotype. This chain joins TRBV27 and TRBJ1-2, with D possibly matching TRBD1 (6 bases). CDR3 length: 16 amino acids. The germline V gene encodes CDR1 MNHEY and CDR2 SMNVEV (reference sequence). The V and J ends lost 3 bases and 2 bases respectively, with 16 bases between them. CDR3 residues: CASSFGDARGNYGYTF. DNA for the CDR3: TGTGCCAGCAGTTTCGGGGACGCAAGGGGGAACTATGGCTACACCTTC.

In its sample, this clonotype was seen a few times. DNA of the CDR3: TGCAGCGGGATACAGGGCTCTATGGGCGGTGAGCAGTTCTTC. This sequence encodes CSGIQGSMGGEQFF. The chain recombines TRBV29-1 with TRBJ2-1, with D tentatively TRBD1 (6 bases). CDR3 size: 14 residues. The V and J ends lost 7 bases and 9 bases respectively, with 22 bases between them. Per the germline V gene, CDR1 is SQVTM and CDR2 is ANQGSEA.

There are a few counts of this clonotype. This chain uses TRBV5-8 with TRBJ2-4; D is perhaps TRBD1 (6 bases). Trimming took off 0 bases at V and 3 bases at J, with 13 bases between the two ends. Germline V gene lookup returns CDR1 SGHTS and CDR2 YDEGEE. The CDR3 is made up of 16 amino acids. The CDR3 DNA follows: TGTGCCAGCAGCTTGGCCCACAGGGTGGACAAAAACATTCAGTACTTC. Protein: CASSLAHRVDKNIQYF. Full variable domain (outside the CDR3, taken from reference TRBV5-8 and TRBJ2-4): EAGVTQSPTHLIKTRGQQATLRCSPISGHTSVYWYQQALGLGLQFLLWYDEGEERNRGNFPPRFSGRQFPNYSSELNVNALELEDSALYLCASSLAHRVDKNIQYFGAGTRLSVL.

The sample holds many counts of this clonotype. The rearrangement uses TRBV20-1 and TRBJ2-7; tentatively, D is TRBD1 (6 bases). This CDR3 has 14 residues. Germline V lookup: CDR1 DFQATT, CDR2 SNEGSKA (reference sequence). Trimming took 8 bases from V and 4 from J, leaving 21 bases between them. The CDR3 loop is CSTGGRGSTYEQYF. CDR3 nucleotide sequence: TGCAGTACTGGCGGCAGGGGAAGCACGTACGAGCAGTACTTC.

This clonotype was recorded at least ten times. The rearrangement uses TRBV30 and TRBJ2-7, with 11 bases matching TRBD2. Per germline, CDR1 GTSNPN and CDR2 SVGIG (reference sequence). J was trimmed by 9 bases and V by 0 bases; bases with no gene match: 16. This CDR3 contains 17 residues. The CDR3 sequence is CAWSVQRTSGSGRWQYF. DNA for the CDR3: TGTGCCTGGAGTGTCCAGCGGACTAGCGGGTCTGGCCGGTGGCAGTACTTC.

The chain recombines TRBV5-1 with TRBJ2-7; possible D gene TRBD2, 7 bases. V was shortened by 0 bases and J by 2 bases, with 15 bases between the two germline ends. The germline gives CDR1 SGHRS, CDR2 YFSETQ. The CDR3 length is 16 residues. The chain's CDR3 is CASSLGGGDITYEQYF. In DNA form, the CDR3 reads TGCGCCAGCAGCTTGGGGGGGGGGGACATCACCTACGAGCAGTACTTC.

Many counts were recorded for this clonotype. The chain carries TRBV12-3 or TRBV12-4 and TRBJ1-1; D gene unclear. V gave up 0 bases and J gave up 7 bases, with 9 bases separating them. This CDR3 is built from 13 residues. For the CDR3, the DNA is TGTGCCAGCAGTTTAGCGATGGCGGATGAAGCTTTCTTT. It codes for CASSLAMADEAFF.

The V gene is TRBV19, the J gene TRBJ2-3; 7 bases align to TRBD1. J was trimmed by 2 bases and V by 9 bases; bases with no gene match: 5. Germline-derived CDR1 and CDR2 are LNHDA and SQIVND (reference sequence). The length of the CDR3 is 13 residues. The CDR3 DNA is TGTGCCAGCCGGGACAGCACCACAGATACGCAGTATTTT. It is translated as CASRDSTTDTQYF. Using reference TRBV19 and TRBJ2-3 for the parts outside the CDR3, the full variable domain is DGGITQSPKYLFRKEGQNVTLSCEQNLNHDAMYWYRQDPGQGLRLIYYSQIVNDFQKGDIAEGYSVSREKKESFPLTVTSAQKNPTAFYLCASRDSTTDTQYFGPGTRLTVL.

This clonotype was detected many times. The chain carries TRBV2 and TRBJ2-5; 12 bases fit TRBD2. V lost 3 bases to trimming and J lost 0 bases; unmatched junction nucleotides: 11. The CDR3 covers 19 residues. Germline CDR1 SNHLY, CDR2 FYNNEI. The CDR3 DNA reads TGTGCCAGCAGTGATCTTGTAGGTACTAGCGGGGGGCACCAAGAGACCCAGTACTTC. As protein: CASSDLVGTSGGHQETQYF.

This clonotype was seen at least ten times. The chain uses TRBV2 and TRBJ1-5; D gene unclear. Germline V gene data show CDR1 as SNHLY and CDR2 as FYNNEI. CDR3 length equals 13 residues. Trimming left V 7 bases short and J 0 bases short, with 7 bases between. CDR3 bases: TGTGCCAGCAAGAGGTATAGCAATCAGCCCCAGCATTTT. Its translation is CASKRYSNQPQHF.

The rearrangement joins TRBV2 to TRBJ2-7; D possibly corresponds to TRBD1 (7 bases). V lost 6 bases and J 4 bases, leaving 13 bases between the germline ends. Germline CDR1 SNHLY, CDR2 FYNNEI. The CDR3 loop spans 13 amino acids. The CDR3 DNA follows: TGTGCCAGCAGGCGGGACAGCGGATACGAGCAGTACTTC. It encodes CASRRDSGYEQYF.

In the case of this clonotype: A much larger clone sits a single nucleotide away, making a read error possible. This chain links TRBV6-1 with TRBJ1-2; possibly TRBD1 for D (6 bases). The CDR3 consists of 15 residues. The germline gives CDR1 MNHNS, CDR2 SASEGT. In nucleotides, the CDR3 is TGTGCCAGCAGTACAACCTTTACAGGGAACTGTGGCTACACCTTC. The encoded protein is CASSTTFTGNCGYTF.

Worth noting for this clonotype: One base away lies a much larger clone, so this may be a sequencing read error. The CDR3: CSVEKLLGEQYF. The CDR3 DNA reads TGCAGCGTTGAGAAACTCTTGGGAGAGCAGTACTTC. The V and J genes are TRBV29-1 and TRBJ2-7; D is ambiguous. V lost 3 bases and J 7 bases, leaving 13 bases between the germline ends. The CDR3 sequence is 12 residues long. In germline, CDR1 is SQVTM, CDR2 ANQGSEA.

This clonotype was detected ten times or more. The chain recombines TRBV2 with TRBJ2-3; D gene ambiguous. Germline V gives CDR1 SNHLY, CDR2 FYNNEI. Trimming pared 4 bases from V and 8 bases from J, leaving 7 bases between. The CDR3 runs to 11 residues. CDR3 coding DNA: TGTGCCAGCAGTGCAGGTGTTACGCAGTATTTT. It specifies CASSAGVTQYF.

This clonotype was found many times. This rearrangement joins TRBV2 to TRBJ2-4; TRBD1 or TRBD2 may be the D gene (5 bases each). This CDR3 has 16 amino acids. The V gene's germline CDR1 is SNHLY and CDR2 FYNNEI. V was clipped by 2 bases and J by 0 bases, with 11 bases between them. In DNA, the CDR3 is TGTGCCAGCAGTGAATGGGGGAGTCTAGCCAAAAACATTCAGTACTTC. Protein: CASSEWGSLAKNIQYF.

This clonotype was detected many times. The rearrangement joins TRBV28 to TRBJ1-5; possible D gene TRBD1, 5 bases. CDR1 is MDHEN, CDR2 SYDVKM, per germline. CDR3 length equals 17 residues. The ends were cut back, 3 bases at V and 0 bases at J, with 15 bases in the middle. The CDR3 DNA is TGTGCCAGCAGTTTGGGGCCCACTGGGTATAGCAATCAGCCCCAGCATTTT. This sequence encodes CASSLGPTGYSNQPQHF.